Listed here are 30 T cell receptor beta chains from one sample, sequenced in a study of regulatory T cells in long-lasting Graves disease. Both iRepertoire HTBI primers and Arm-PCR of CDR3 regions were used to build the TCR beta libraries. One entry per CDR3 protein, called by TCRdb with MiXCR from the multiplex PCR reads. The sample includes some 370,000 distinct CDR3 sequences, around 21% of them seen just once. Time point of the sample: persistent/refractory GD, antithyroid drugs over 5 years with positive TRAb. Extracted PBMC RNA gave rise to the TCR library. Specimen: peripheral blood mononuclear cells (PBMCs), collected when the disease was refractory, from a patient treated with antithyroid drugs. The source of these receptors is a female donor with Graves disease.

The chain is built from TRBV9 and TRBJ2-5; D is uncertain. CDR3 length equals 14 residues. Germline-derived CDR1 and CDR2 are SGDLS and YYNGEE. Trimming took off 3 bases at V and 3 bases at J, with 12 bases between the two ends. This CDR3 is CASSETGNKETQYF. In nucleotides, the CDR3 is TGTGCCAGCAGCGAGACCGGTAATAAAGAGACCCAGTACTTC.

The sample holds many counts of this clonotype. The genes are TRBV6-1 and TRBJ2-7, with D perhaps given as TRBD1 or TRBD2 (5 bases each). Germline V gene data show CDR1 as MNHNS and CDR2 as SASEGT. This CDR3 comprises 14 residues. V was cut by 2 bases and J by 6 bases, with 14 bases left in between. Here the CDR3 DNA reads TGTGCCAGCAGTGAAAGCGTGGCAGGGACCGAGCAGTACTTC. This gives the protein CASSESVAGTEQYF.

This clonotype was recorded a few times. The chain combines TRBV20-1 with TRBJ2-7, with 10 bases lining up with TRBD1. V lost 5 bases, J lost 2 bases, and 6 bases stayed unmatched. The CDR3 extends over 14 amino acids. Germline values: CDR1 DFQATT, CDR2 SNEGSKA (reference sequence). The CDR3 loop is CSASGQGGPYEQYF. In DNA, the CDR3 is TGCAGTGCTTCTGGACAGGGGGGGCCCTACGAGCAGTACTTC.

The chain combines TRBV7-9 with TRBJ1-1; possible D gene TRBD1, 5 bases. This CDR3 region has 10 residues. Germline V gives CDR1 SEHNR, CDR2 FQNEAQ (reference sequence). Trimming removed 10 bases at V and 11 bases at J, with 14 bases between. CDR3 DNA: TGTGCCATCGACAATGGGGGGGCTTTCTTT. Its protein product is CAIDNGGAFF.

This clonotype was recorded many times. The chain couples TRBV9 to TRBJ2-7; the match to TRBD1 covers 7 bases. The CDR3 length is 14 residues. Germline values: CDR1 SGDLS, CDR2 YYNGEE. V was clipped by 4 bases and J by 0 bases; unmatched bases: 4. This CDR3 reads CASSPGQNSYEQYF. The DNA of the CDR3 is TGTGCCAGCAGCCCGGGACAGAACTCCTACGAGCAGTACTTC.

This clonotype occurred once. The rearrangement links TRBV19 to TRBJ1-2; D is uncertain. Looked up from germline, CDR1 is LNHDA and CDR2 is SQIVND (reference sequence). The CDR3 is made up of 12 amino acids. With 7 bases removed from V and 4 bases from J, the gap between germline ends came to 10 bases. CDR3 amino acids: CASTKKGYGYTF. The CDR3 nucleotides are TGTGCCAGTACGAAAAAGGGCTATGGCTACACCTTC.

The chain employs TRBV5-6 and TRBJ1-5; TRBD1 is a possible D gene (6 bases). Germline CDR1 is SGHDT and CDR2 is YYEEEE. V was cut by 2 bases and J by 8 bases, with 17 bases left in between. The CDR3 runs to 15 residues. The CDR3 bases are TGTGCCAGCAGCTTATATGGGACAAGGGATGAGCCCCAGCATTTT. As protein: CASSLYGTRDEPQHF.

This clonotype was recorded many times. The V gene is TRBV30, the J gene TRBJ1-6; D unresolved. Germline V gene sequence: CDR1 GTSNPN, CDR2 SVGIG (reference sequence). Trimming cost V 2 bases and J 7 bases, with 6 bases left between them. This CDR3 spans 12 amino acids. The CDR3 region is CAWSRGNSPLHF. DNA for the CDR3: TGTGCCTGGAGTCGAGGGAATTCACCCCTCCACTTT.

The CDR3 here is CASSEVGTGHNQPQHF. In DNA form, the CDR3 reads TGCGCCAGCAGTGAAGTTGGGACAGGGCACAATCAGCCCCAGCATTTT. The chain joins TRBV10-2 to TRBJ1-5, with 9 nucleotides matching TRBD1. The V and J ends lost 3 bases and 3 bases, in that order; junction bases with no gene match: 6. Germline lookup yields CDR1 WSHSY and CDR2 SAAADI. CDR3 length equals 16 residues.

This clonotype was found many times. CDR3 residues: CASGQGQGTAYEQYF. Written as DNA, the CDR3 is TGTGCTAGTGGCCAGGGACAGGGGACCGCCTACGAGCAGTACTTC. The chain is built from TRBV12-5 and TRBJ2-7, with 10 nucleotides matching TRBD1. The CDR3 loop spans 15 amino acids. Germline V lookup: CDR1 LGHNT, CDR2 FRNRAP. Germline trimming cut 6 bases from V and 2 bases from J; bases unmatched to any gene: 7.

This clonotype was recorded at least ten times. The V call is TRBV11-2, the J call TRBJ1-5, with D tentatively TRBD1 (5 bases). Trimming left V 0 bases short and J 6 bases short, with 12 bases between. CDR1 SGHAT and CDR2 FQNNGV come from the germline V gene. The length of the CDR3 is 15 residues. CDR3 loop: CASSLDLGAGQPQHF. The DNA of the CDR3 is TGTGCCAGCAGCTTAGACCTAGGGGCGGGTCAGCCCCAGCATTTT.

The chain is built from TRBV24-1 and TRBJ1-2; D gene uncertain. Between the trimmed V and J ends, which lost 2 bases and 4 bases, there was a span of 10 bases. CDR1 and CDR2 from the germline V gene are KGHDR and SFDVKD. This CDR3 region has 14 residues. CDR3 DNA sequence: TGTGCCACCAGTGATTATAGGCAGGCCTATGGCTACACCTTC. It encodes CATSDYRQAYGYTF.

The chain links TRBV11-3 to TRBJ2-7; the match to TRBD2 covers 8 bases. Germline assignment: CDR1 SGHNT and CDR2 YENEEA. V lost 3 bases to trimming and J lost 0 bases; unmatched junction nucleotides: 4. CDR3 length: 15 amino acids. The CDR3 bases are TGTGCCAGCAGCTTTGGACTAGCACCCTCCTACGAGCAGTACTTC. The encoded protein is CASSFGLAPSYEQYF.

This clonotype was observed at least ten times. The chain links TRBV6-1 to TRBJ2-7, with 9 bases identical to TRBD1. This CDR3 contains 14 residues. Germline CDR1 MNHNS, CDR2 SASEGT. The ends lost 6 bases at V and 2 bases at J; junction bases unmatched: 5. The CDR3: CASRIGQGTYEQYF. The CDR3 DNA sequence: TGTGCCAGCAGGATCGGACAGGGGACCTACGAGCAGTACTTC.

The chain links TRBV9 to TRBJ2-7; no definite D call. Germline V gene sequence: CDR1 SGDLS, CDR2 YYNGEE. The CDR3 consists of 14 residues. Trimming removed 0 bases from V and 9 bases from J, with 16 bases in between. The CDR3 DNA reads as TGTGCCAGCAGCGTAGACAGTTGCCCCTTAGGGCAGTACTTC. Its protein product is CASSVDSCPLGQYF.

This clonotype came up many times. The chain has TRBV7-9 and TRBJ1-1; D is uncertain. Germline lookup yields CDR1 SEHNR and CDR2 FQNEAQ (reference sequence). The CDR3 runs 14 residues. Trimming removed 1 base from V and 3 bases from J, with 9 bases in between. The CDR3 nucleotides read TGTGCCAGCAGCTTAGATGGTGGGGACACTGAAGCTTTCTTT. This codes for CASSLDGGDTEAFF.

To note about this clonotype: No conserved phenylalanine or tryptophan is present at the end of the CDR3, so a read error is the likely explanation. The chain links TRBV19 to TRBJ1-2; D not certain. Germline CDR1 is LNHDA and CDR2 is SQIVND (reference sequence). The CDR3 sequence is 14 residues long. Trimming removed 5 bases from V and 8 bases from J, with 18 bases in between. The CDR3 is CASSQARATGGYTL. CDR3 nucleotide sequence: TGTGCCAGTAGTCAGGCACGAGCGACTGGGGGCTACACCCTC.

The CDR3 loop is CSAYRDSYEQYF. In DNA form, the CDR3 reads TGCAGTGCTTACAGGGACTCCTACGAGCAGTACTTC. The rearrangement joins TRBV20-1 to TRBJ2-7, with D possibly matching TRBD1 (6 bases). CDR3 length equals 12 residues. With 5 bases removed from V and 0 bases from J, the gap between germline ends came to 8 bases. Germline assignment: CDR1 DFQATT and CDR2 SNEGSKA (reference sequence).

This clonotype occurred a few times. The V call is TRBV5-4, the J call TRBJ1-2, with 10 bases that match TRBD1. After removal of 6 bases from V and 0 bases from J, the junction contained 17 bases not matched to a gene. In germline, CDR1 is SGHNT, CDR2 YYREEE (reference sequence). The CDR3 is 19 amino acids. As DNA, the CDR3 is TGTGCCAGCATCTACGGACCGGGACAGGGGCTTTCAGCTAACTATGGCTACACCTTC. Protein product: CASIYGPGQGLSANYGYTF.

This clonotype was detected a few times. This chain connects TRBV18 to TRBJ2-3, with no clear D. V lost 3 bases to trimming and J lost 6 bases, with 4 bases between them. CDR1 and CDR2 from the germline V gene are KGHSH and LQKENI. The CDR3 sequence is 11 residues long. DNA of the CDR3: TGTGCCAGCTCACCCCGGGATACGCAGTATTTT. Its translation: CASSPRDTQYF.

This chain links TRBV29-1 with TRBJ1-2, with TRBD1 as a possible D gene (5 bases). Germline values: CDR1 SQVTM, CDR2 ANQGSEA. The CDR3 loop spans 13 amino acids. V lost 4 bases and J lost 0, with 9 bases in between. The chain's CDR3 is CSVVGVANYGYTF. DNA of the CDR3: TGCAGCGTTGTGGGGGTAGCTAACTATGGCTACACCTTC.

This clonotype was detected many times. The gene calls are TRBV28 and TRBJ2-5, with D unresolved. Trimming stripped 1 base from V and 1 base from J, with 4 bases between. There are 13 residues in the CDR3. The germline V gene has CDR1 MDHEN and CDR2 SYDVKM. The CDR3 is CASSLFTQETQYF. CDR3 sequence (DNA): TGTGCCAGCAGTTTATTCACCCAAGAGACCCAGTACTTC.

The chain combines TRBV11-2 with TRBJ2-7, with D unclear. Germline V gene lookup returns CDR1 SGHAT and CDR2 FQNNGV. V lost 1 base, J lost 6 bases, and 10 bases lay in between. The CDR3 is made up of 13 amino acids. In DNA form, the CDR3 reads TGTGCCAGCAGCTTAGTAAGGACGGGCGAGCAGTACTTC. Translated, it gives CASSLVRTGEQYF.

Remarks on this clonotype: A much bigger clone sits one base away, suggesting this may be a read error. Without the conserved terminal phenylalanine or tryptophan, this CDR3 likely stems from a read error. The chain carries TRBV10-1 and TRBJ2-7, with 11 nucleotides matching TRBD2. Germline V CDR1 and CDR2: WNHNN, SYGVQD (reference sequence). There are 14 residues in the CDR3. J was trimmed by 2 bases and V by 3 bases; bases with no gene match: 0. CDR3 in amino acids: CASSELAGAYEQYL. In DNA, the CDR3 is TGCGCCAGCAGTGAACTAGCGGGAGCCTACGAGCAGTACCTC.

This clonotype came up many times. The chain is built from TRBV9 and TRBJ1-2; the D gene is possibly TRBD1 (5 bases). The CDR3 is 14 residues long. Trimming left V 0 bases short and J 4 bases short, with 10 bases between. Germline lookup yields CDR1 SGDLS and CDR2 YYNGEE. CDR3 sequence: CASSVEGHPYGYTF. The CDR3 DNA sequence: TGTGCCAGCAGCGTAGAAGGACACCCCTATGGCTACACCTTC.

This clonotype occurred many times. This rearrangement joins TRBV27 to TRBJ2-5; TRBD2 matches at 10 bases. Germline V lookup: CDR1 MNHEY, CDR2 SMNVEV (reference sequence). V lost 5 bases, J lost 2 bases, and 5 bases stayed unmatched. The CDR3 has 15 amino acids. The DNA for the CDR3 is TGTGCCAGCAGTGTCGGGACTAGCGATCAAGAGACCCAGTACTTC. Translation: CASSVGTSDQETQYF.

This clonotype was seen a handful of times. The CDR3 DNA reads as TGTGCCAGCAGTTACTCCGGACAGGGACCTTCAAACATTCAGTACTTC. Its translation is CASSYSGQGPSNIQYF. This chain joins TRBV6-2 or TRBV6-3 and TRBJ2-4; TRBD1 matches at 8 bases. CDR1 MNHEY and CDR2 SVGEGT come from the germline V gene. The CDR3 loop spans 16 amino acids. Unmatched junction bases numbered 7, after V lost 0 bases and J lost 6 bases.

The CDR3 loop reads CASSVLSSGGGELFF. The CDR3 bases are TGTGCCAGCAGCGTATTATCTAGCGGCGGCGGGGAGCTGTTTTTT. The gene calls are TRBV9 and TRBJ2-2, with 7 bases matching TRBD2. Trimming removed 1 base from V and 7 bases from J; junction bases left unmatched: 7. The CDR3 loop spans 15 amino acids. Germline V gene data show CDR1 as SGDLS and CDR2 as YYNGEE.

A word on this clonotype: Since no conserved phenylalanine or tryptophan closes the CDR3, a read error is the likely cause. The chain combines TRBV27 with TRBJ1-2, with a possible D match to TRBD1 (6 bases). V lost 8 bases and J lost 7, with 20 bases in between. The CDR3 extends over 14 amino acids. The V gene's germline CDR1 is MNHEY and CDR2 SMNVEV (reference sequence). The chain's CDR3 is CASSIGGQGLGYTS. CDR3 DNA sequence: TGTGCCAGCTCTATTGGGGGGCAGGGGCTTGGCTACACCTCC.

This clonotype was recorded a few times. The junction and the germline gene differ at one end; a read error may be behind it. The rearrangement uses TRBV9 and TRBJ2-7, with no clear D. The CDR3 has 15 amino acids. Germline CDR1 reads SGDLS; CDR2 reads YYNGEE. CDR3 protein: CAGSVDAVSSYEQYF. CDR3 coding DNA: TGTGCCGGCAGCGTAGATGCAGTCAGCTCCTACGAGCAGTACTTC.